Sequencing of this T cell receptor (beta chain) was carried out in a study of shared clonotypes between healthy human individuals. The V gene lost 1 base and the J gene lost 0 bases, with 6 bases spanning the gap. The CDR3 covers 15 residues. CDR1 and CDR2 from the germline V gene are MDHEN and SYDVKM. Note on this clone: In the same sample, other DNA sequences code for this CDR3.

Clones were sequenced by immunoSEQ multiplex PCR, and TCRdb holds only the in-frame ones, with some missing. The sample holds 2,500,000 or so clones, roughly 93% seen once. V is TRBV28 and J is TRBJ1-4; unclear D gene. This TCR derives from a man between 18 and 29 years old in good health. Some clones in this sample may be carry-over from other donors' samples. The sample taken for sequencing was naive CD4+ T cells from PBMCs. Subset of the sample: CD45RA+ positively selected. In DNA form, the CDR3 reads TGTGCCAGCAGTTTATTTGGTGCAACTAATGAAAAACTGTTTTTT. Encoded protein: CASSLFGATNEKLFF.